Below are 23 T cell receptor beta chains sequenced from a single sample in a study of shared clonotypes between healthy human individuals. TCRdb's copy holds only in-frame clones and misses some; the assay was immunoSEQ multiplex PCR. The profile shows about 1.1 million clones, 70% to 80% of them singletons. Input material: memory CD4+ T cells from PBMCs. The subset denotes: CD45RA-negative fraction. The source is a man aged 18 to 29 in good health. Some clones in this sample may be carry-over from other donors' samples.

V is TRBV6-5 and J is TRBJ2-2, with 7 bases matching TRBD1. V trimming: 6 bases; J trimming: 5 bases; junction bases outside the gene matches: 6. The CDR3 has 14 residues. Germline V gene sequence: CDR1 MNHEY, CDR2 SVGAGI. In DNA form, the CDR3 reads TGTGCCAGCAGGTACAGGGGTCATACCGGGGAGCTGTTTTTT. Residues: CASRYRGHTGELFF.

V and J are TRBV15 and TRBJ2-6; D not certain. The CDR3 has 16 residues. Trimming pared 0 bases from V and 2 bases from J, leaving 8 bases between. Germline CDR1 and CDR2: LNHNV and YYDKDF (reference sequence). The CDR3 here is CATSRDFAAGANVLTF. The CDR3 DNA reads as TGTGCCACCAGCAGAGATTTCGCTGCTGGGGCCAACGTCCTGACTTTC. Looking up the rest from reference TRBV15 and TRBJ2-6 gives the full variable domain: DAMVIQNPRYQVTQFGKPVTLSCSQTLNHNVMYWYQQKSSQAPKLLFHYYDKDFNNEADTPDNFQSRRPNTSFCFLDIRSPGLGDTAMYLCATSRDFAAGANVLTFGAGSRLTVL.

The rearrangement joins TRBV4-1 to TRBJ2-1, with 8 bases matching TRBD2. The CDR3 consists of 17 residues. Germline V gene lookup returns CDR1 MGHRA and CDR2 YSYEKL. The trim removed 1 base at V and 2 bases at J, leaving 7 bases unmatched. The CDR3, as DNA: TGCGCCAGCAGCCAAGGTGATGGGACTAGGCCCTACAATGAGCAGTTCTTC. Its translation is CASSQGDGTRPYNEQFF.

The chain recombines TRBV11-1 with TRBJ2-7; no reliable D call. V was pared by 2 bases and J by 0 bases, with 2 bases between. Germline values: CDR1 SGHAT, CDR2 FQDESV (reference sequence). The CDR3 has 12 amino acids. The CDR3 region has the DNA TGTGCCAGCAGCTTATTCTCCTACGAGCAGTACTTC. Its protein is CASSLFSYEQYF.

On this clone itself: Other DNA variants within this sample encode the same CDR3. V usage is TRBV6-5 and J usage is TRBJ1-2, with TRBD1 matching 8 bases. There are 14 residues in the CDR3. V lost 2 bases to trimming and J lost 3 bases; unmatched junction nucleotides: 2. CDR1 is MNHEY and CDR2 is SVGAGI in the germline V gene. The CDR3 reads CASSYVGQDYGYTF. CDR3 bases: TGTGCCAGCAGTTACGTGGGACAGGACTATGGCTACACCTTC.

The CDR3 coding sequence is TGTGCCAGCAGCGTAGCCTTCCTGAACACCGGGGAGCTGTTTTTT. It encodes CASSVAFLNTGELFF. The gene calls are TRBV9 and TRBJ2-2; D remains unclear. The CDR3 is 15 residues long. Trimming shortened V by 0 bases and J by 1 base, and 7 bases separated the two germline ends. Germline CDR1 SGDLS, CDR2 YYNGEE.

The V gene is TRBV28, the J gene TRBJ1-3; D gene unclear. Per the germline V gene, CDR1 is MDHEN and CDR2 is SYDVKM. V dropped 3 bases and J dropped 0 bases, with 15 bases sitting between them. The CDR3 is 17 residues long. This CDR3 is CASSFGSGIHSGNTIYF. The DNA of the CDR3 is TGTGCCAGCAGTTTTGGTTCCGGGATCCACTCTGGAAACACCATATATTTT.

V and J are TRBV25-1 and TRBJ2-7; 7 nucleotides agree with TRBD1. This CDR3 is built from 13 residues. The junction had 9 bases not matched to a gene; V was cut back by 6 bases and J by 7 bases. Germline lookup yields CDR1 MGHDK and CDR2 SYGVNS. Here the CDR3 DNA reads TGTGCCAGCAGGAGACAGGGATTTGGGGAGCAGTACTTC. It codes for CASRRQGFGEQYF.

The CDR3 region is CASSVTQEMNTEAFF. Written as DNA, the CDR3 is TGTGCCAGCAGCGTGACACAGGAAATGAACACTGAAGCTTTCTTT. This rearrangement joins TRBV9 to TRBJ1-1; tentative D call: TRBD1 (5 bases). The V end was cut by 2 bases, the J end by 0 bases, with 11 bases between. The CDR3 extends over 15 amino acids. Germline-derived CDR1 and CDR2 are SGDLS and YYNGEE.

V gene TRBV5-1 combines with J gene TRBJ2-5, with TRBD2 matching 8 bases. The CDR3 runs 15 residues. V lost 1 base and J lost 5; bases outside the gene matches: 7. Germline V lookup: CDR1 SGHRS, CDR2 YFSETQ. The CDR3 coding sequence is TGCGCCAGCAGCTTGTCCAGCGGGAGTATGGAGACCCAGTACTTC. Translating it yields CASSLSSGSMETQYF.

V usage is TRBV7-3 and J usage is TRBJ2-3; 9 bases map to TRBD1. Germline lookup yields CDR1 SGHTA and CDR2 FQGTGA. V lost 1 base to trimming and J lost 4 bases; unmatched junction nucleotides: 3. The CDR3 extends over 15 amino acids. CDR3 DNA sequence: TGTGCCAGCAGCTTAAGACAGGGGGTGTCAGATACGCAGTATTTT. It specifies CASSLRQGVSDTQYF.

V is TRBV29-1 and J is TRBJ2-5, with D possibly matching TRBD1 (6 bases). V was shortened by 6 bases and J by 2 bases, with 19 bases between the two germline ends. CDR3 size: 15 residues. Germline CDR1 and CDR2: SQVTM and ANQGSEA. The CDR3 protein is CSVRKSGAPQETQYF. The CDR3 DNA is TGCAGCGTACGAAAGTCAGGGGCCCCACAAGAGACCCAGTACTTC.

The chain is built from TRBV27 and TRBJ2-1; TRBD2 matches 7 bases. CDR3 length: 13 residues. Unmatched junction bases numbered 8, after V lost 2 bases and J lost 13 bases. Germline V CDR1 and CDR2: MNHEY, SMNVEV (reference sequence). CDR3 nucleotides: TGTGCCAGCAGTTTAGTACCCGGGAGGCCACAGTTCTTC. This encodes CASSLVPGRPQFF.

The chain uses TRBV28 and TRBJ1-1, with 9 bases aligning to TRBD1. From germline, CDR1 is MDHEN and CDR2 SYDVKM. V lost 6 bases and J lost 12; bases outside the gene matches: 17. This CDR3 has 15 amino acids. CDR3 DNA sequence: TGTGCCAGCAGCACATACAGGGGGCGAGCAGGGGCATCTTTCTTT. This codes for CASSTYRGRAGASFF.

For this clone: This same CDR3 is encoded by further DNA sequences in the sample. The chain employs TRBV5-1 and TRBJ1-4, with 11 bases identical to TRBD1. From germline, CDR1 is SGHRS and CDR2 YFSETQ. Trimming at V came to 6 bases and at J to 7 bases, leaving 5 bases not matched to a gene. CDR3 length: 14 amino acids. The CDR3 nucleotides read TGCGCCAGCACCCGGACAGGGGGCGGTGAAAAACTGTTTTTT. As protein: CASTRTGGGEKLFF.

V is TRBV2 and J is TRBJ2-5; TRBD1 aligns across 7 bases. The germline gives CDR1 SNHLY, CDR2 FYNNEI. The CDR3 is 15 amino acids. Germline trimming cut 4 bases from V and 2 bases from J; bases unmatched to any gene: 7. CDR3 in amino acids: CASSGAGGQQETQYF. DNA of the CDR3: TGTGCCAGCAGTGGGGCAGGGGGACAACAAGAGACCCAGTACTTC.

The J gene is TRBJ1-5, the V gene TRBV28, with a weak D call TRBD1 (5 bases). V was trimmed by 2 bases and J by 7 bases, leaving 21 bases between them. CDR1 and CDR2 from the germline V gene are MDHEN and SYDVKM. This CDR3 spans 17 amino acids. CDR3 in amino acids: CASSLIRRQGIRQPQHF. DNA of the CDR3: TGTGCCAGCAGTTTAATTCGTCGGCAGGGAATAAGGCAGCCCCAGCATTTT. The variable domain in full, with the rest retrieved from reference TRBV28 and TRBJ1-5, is DVKVTQSSRYLVKRTGEKVFLECVQDMDHENMFWYRQDPGLGLRLIYFSYDVKMKEKGDIPEGYSVSREKKERFSLILESASTNQTSMYLCASSLIRRQGIRQPQHFGDGTRLSIL.

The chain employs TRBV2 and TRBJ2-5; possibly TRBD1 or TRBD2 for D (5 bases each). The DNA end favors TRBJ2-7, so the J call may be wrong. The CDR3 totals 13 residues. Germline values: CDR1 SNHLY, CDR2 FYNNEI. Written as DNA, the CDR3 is TGTGCCAGTGGGGGACGGACGACCTACGAGCAGTACTTC. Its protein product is CASGGRTTYEQYF.

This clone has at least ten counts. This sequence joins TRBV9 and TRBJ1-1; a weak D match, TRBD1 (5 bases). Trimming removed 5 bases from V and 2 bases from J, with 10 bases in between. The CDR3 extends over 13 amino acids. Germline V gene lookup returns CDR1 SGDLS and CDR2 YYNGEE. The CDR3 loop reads CASSRDRNTEAFF. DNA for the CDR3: TGTGCCAGCAGTCGGGACCGAAACACTGAAGCTTTCTTT.

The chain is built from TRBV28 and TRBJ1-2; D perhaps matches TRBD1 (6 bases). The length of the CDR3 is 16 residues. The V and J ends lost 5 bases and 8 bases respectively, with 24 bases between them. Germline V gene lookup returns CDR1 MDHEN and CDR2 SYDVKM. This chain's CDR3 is CASSLTPGVQGAGYTF. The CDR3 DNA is TGTGCCAGCAGTCTCACCCCCGGGGTACAGGGAGCGGGCTACACCTTC.

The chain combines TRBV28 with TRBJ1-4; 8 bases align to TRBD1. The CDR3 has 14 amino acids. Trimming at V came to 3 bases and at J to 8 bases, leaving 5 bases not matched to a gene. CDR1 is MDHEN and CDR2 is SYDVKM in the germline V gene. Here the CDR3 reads CASSLRRGREKLFF. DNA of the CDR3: TGTGCCAGCAGTTTGCGCAGGGGGCGAGAAAAACTGTTTTTT.

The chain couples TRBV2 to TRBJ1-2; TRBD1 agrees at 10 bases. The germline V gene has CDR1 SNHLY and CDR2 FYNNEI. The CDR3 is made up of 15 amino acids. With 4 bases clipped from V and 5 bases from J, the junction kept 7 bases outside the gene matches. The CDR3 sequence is CASSATGGGGYGYTF. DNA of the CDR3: TGTGCCAGCAGTGCGACAGGGGGCGGAGGGTATGGCTACACCTTC.

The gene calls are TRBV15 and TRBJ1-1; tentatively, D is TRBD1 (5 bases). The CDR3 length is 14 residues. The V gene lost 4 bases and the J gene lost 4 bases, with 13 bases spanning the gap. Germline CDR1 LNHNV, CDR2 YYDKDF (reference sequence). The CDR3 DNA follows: TGTGCCACCAGCAAATTGGGGGTGAGCACTGAAGCTTTCTTT. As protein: CATSKLGVSTEAFF.